This T cell receptor (beta chain) was profiled in a study of vaccination effects on CD4 cells after COVID-19. The repertoire was sequenced with immunoSEQ multiplex PCR; TCRdb's copy has only in-frame clones and lacks some. The data contain roughly 40,000 clones, about 62% of them seen just once; the ten biggest clones take up 6.5% to 8.5%. Per germline, CDR1 SGHRS and CDR2 YFSETQ. The V end lost 4 bases, the J end lost 4 bases, and 18 bases lay between the germline ends. The CDR3 length is 16 residues. A note on this clone: The antigen remains unidentified.

With about ten days of culture completed, CD4+ T cells were isolated. Two doses of BNT162b2 or mRNA-1273 vaccine were administered to participants. The sample here was CD4+ T cells from PBMCs cultured without peptide, taken after COVID-19 vaccination. This receptor was identified in a human donor who received a COVID-19 vaccine. This chain uses TRBV5-1 with TRBJ1-3, with D uncertain. The CDR3 reads CASSARDLFGGNTIYF. The DNA of the CDR3 is TGCGCCAGCAGCGCCCGAGACCTTTTCGGGGGAAACACCATATATTTT.